The T cell receptor (beta chain) described here comes from a study of molecular identifiers for immune sequencing clone quantification. Overall study results and limits: Highly expanded clone sizes could end up underestimated if a barcode were shared by identical TCR molecules.

This clonotype was seen at least ten times. Antigen unknown. The use of previously described methods and listed TCR primers produced the bulk TCR libraries. TCRdb processed the PCR reads anew with MiXCR; each CDR3 protein has one entry. The sample holds some 41,000 distinct CDR3 sequences; nearly 25% are singletons and the top ten take over 0.95%. The sample was naive CD8+ T cells from blood, with Jurkat cell RNA spiked in. The subset was: FACS-sorted CD8+CD4-CCR7+CD45RA+ naive T cells. This sequence was found in a human donor in good health. Some libraries in this study had Jurkat cell RNA spiked in.

The CDR3 region is CASSLVPGGHEQYF. CDR3 DNA sequence: TGTGCCAGCAGCTTAGTTCCCGGGGGCCACGAGCAGTACTTC. The V gene is TRBV7-2, the J gene TRBJ2-7; D tentatively fits TRBD1 or TRBD2 (6 bases each). Trimming pared 1 base from V and 5 bases from J, leaving 12 bases between. Germline V CDR1 and CDR2: SGHTA, FQGNSA. This CDR3 has 14 residues. Full variable domain (outside the CDR3, taken from reference TRBV7-2 and TRBJ2-7): GAGVSQSPSNKVTEKGKDVELRCDPISGHTALYWYRQSLGQGLEFLIYFQGNSAPDKSGLPSDRFSAERTGGSVSTLTIQRTQQEDSAVYLCASSLVPGGHEQYFGPGTRLTVT.